Presented here are 28 T cell receptor beta chains from one specimen sequenced in a study of T-cell memory formation after mild COVID-19. TCRdb re-called the 5' RACE reads with MiXCR, one entry per CDR3 protein. The top ten hold roughly 13% of the sample, which has a few hundred thousand distinct CDR3 sequences, around 27% seen once. Sequencing input: PBMCs or a T cell subset sorted from them (not recorded which). These receptors originate from an adult woman who had mild COVID-19 (a few samples of this study predate the infection). Cell type and time point are not known.

The rearrangement joins TRBV7-9 to TRBJ2-3, with D tentatively TRBD2 (6 bases). Trimming removed 4 bases at V and 0 bases at J, with 11 bases between. This CDR3 has 15 amino acids. Germline CDR1 is SEHNR and CDR2 is FQNEAQ (reference sequence). DNA of the CDR3: TGTGCCAGCAGCTCCGGAGGGTCTAGCACAGATACGCAGTATTTT. It encodes CASSSGGSSTDTQYF. Drawing the rest from reference TRBV7-9 and TRBJ2-3, the complete variable domain is DTGVSQNPRHKITKRGQNVTFRCDPISEHNRLYWYRQTLGQGPEFLTYFQNEAQLEKSRLLSDRFSAERPKGSFSTLEIQRTEQGDSAMYLCASSSGGSSTDTQYFGPGTRLTVL.

The CDR3 region has the DNA TGTGCCAGCAGCTTGGAACTAGCGGGATGGACCCAGTACTTC. This codes for CASSLELAGWTQYF. This chain joins TRBV5-8 and TRBJ2-5; 10 bases line up with TRBD2. The CDR3 runs to 14 residues. Germline assignment: CDR1 SGHTS and CDR2 YDEGEE. V was pared by 0 bases and J by 7 bases, with 3 bases of the junction left unmatched. Full variable domain (missing parts from reference TRBV5-8 and TRBJ2-5): EAGVTQSPTHLIKTRGQQATLRCSPISGHTSVYWYQQALGLGLQFLLWYDEGEERNRGNFPPRFSGRQFPNYSSELNVNALELEDSALYLCASSLELAGWTQYFGPGTRLLVL.

The V call is TRBV12-5, the J call TRBJ2-6, with a weak D call TRBD2 (6 bases). The CDR3 is 18 residues long. CDR1 and CDR2 (germline): LGHNT, FRNRAP. V lost 5 bases to trimming and J lost 2 bases, with 19 bases between them. CDR3 nucleotides: TGTGCTAGTGGTCCCGGGGGACTGCTTCTTACTGGGGCCAACGTCCTGACTTTC. Translating gives CASGPGGLLLTGANVLTF.

The CDR3 is CSARLTGGRWSNQPQHF. Written as DNA, the CDR3 is TGCAGTGCTAGATTAACGGGTGGGAGGTGGAGCAATCAGCCCCAGCATTTT. This rearrangement joins TRBV20-1 to TRBJ1-5; the D is unclear. V was cut by 2 bases and J by 1 base, with 18 bases left in between. CDR3 length: 17 amino acids. Looked up from germline, CDR1 is DFQATT and CDR2 is SNEGSKA (reference sequence).

This chain links TRBV18 with TRBJ2-7; 11 nucleotides line up with TRBD2. Looked up from germline, CDR1 is KGHSH and CDR2 is LQKENI. Germline trimming cut 0 bases from V and 2 bases from J; bases unmatched to any gene: 0. This CDR3 spans 15 amino acids. In DNA, the CDR3 is TGTGCCAGCTCACCACCTAGCGGGAGGGCCTACGAGCAGTACTTC. This codes for CASSPPSGRAYEQYF.

The rearrangement links TRBV6-5 to TRBJ2-1; 7 bases agree with TRBD1. The V gene end was trimmed by 4 bases and the J gene end by 5 bases; junction bases not matched to a gene: 5. Germline CDR1 is MNHEY and CDR2 is SVGAGI. The CDR3 sequence is 14 residues long. The CDR3 DNA is TGTGCCAGCAGTTTATCCGGGACAGACAATGAGCAGTTCTTC. Residues: CASSLSGTDNEQFF.

This sequence joins TRBV5-1 and TRBJ2-7, with unresolved D. The germline V and J ends were trimmed by 4 bases and 9 bases, with 17 bases remaining between them. The CDR3 has 13 residues. Germline-derived CDR1 and CDR2 are SGHRS and YFSETQ. Here the CDR3 reads CASSHLPDDGQYF. The CDR3 bases are TGCGCCAGCAGCCATCTACCCGATGACGGGCAGTACTTC. The variable domain in full, completed from reference TRBV5-1 and TRBJ2-7, reads KAGVTQTPRYLIKTRGQQVTLSCSPISGHRSVSWYQQTPGQGLQFLFEYFSETQRNKGNFPGRFSGRQFSNSRSEMNVSTLELGDSALYLCASSHLPDDGQYFGPGTRLTVT.

The chain employs TRBV9 and TRBJ1-2; D possibly corresponds to TRBD1 (6 bases). There are 13 residues in the CDR3. Trimming removed 3 bases at V and 4 bases at J, with 10 bases between. Germline-derived CDR1 and CDR2 are SGDLS and YYNGEE. CDR3 region: CASSGGQIYGYTF. CDR3 nucleotides: TGTGCCAGCAGCGGAGGACAGATCTATGGCTACACCTTC.

V is TRBV25-1 and J is TRBJ2-7, with D uncertain. Per the germline V gene, CDR1 is MGHDK and CDR2 is SYGVNS. Trimming cost V 2 bases and J 5 bases, with 7 bases left between them. The CDR3 is 12 amino acids. CDR3 sequence: CASSEEVHEQYF. DNA for the CDR3: TGTGCCAGCAGTGAAGAGGTCCACGAGCAGTACTTC.

There are a few counts of this clonotype. The chain recombines TRBV6-5 with TRBJ1-1, with D possibly being TRBD1 (6 bases). The V gene lost 2 bases and the J gene lost 0 bases, with 13 bases spanning the gap. CDR1 is MNHEY, CDR2 SVGAGI, per germline. The CDR3 loop spans 16 amino acids. CDR3 amino acids: CASSYQMDRLNTEAFF. CDR3 coding DNA: TGTGCCAGCAGTTACCAGATGGACAGACTGAACACTGAAGCTTTCTTT.

This clonotype was seen repeatedly, ten times or more. This rearrangement joins TRBV6-1 to TRBJ2-7; D may be TRBD1 (5 bases). In germline, CDR1 is MNHNS, CDR2 SASEGT. The CDR3 covers 12 residues. V dropped 6 bases and J dropped 1 base, with 7 bases sitting between them. CDR3 nucleotides: TGTGCCAGCAGCAGGGTTTCCTACGAGCAGTACTTC. This codes for CASSRVSYEQYF.

The rearrangement joins TRBV11-2 to TRBJ2-4; 7 bases line up with TRBD1. V was pared by 7 bases and J by 3 bases, with 15 bases of the junction left unmatched. This CDR3 contains 17 residues. CDR1 SGHAT and CDR2 FQNNGV come from the germline V gene. CDR3 DNA: TGTGCCAGCACCCCGGGACAGCCACCATGGGACAAAAACATTCAGTACTTC. Translating it yields CASTPGQPPWDKNIQYF.

V and J are TRBV7-9 and TRBJ1-2; D gene unclear. The V gene lost 5 bases and the J gene lost 8 bases, with 15 bases spanning the gap. CDR1 SEHNR and CDR2 FQNEAQ come from the germline V gene (reference sequence). CDR3 length equals 13 residues. This CDR3 reads CASSPAGPGGYTF. The DNA of the CDR3 is TGTGCCAGCAGCCCCGCGGGCCCGGGGGGCTACACCTTC.

This clonotype showed up just a few times. The chain recombines TRBV5-1 with TRBJ2-1, with TRBD2 identical over 12 bases. The CDR3 runs 17 residues. Germline-derived CDR1 and CDR2 are SGHRS and YFSETQ. Unmatched junction bases numbered 8, after V lost 0 bases and J lost 7 bases. CDR3 sequence reads: CASSLELAGGLWNEQFF. The CDR3 DNA follows: TGCGCCAGCAGCTTGGAGCTAGCGGGAGGGCTTTGGAATGAGCAGTTCTTC.

The chain links TRBV5-4 to TRBJ2-7, with 13 positions matching TRBD2. Trimming cost V 4 bases and J 10 bases; bases outside gene matches: 5. The CDR3 is 13 amino acids. CDR1 and CDR2 (germline): SGHNT, YYREEE (reference sequence). The CDR3 sequence: CASSTTSGGTQYF. The CDR3 nucleotides are TGTGCCAGCAGCACGACTAGCGGGGGGACACAGTACTTC. Complete variable domain (other parts from reference TRBV5-4 and TRBJ2-7): ETGVTQSPTHLIKTRGQQVTLRCSSQSGHNTVSWYQQALGQGPQFIFQYYREEENGRGNFPPRFSGLQFPNYSSELNVNALELDDSALYLCASSTTSGGTQYFGPGTRLTVT.

This chain connects TRBV12-3 or TRBV12-4 to TRBJ2-5; 10 bases map to TRBD1. Trimming removed 5 bases from V and 5 bases from J; junction bases left unmatched: 8. The CDR3 is made up of 15 amino acids. The chain's CDR3 is CASSQTTGGKETQYF. In DNA, the CDR3 is TGTGCCAGCAGTCAGACGACAGGGGGCAAGGAGACCCAGTACTTC.

The chain recombines TRBV6-1 with TRBJ1-2; a possible D gene is TRBD1 (6 bases). Germline V gene lookup returns CDR1 MNHNS and CDR2 SASEGT. V lost 6 bases and J 4 bases, leaving 15 bases between the germline ends. CDR3 length equals 14 residues. The CDR3 here is CASSLTGRFYGYTF. CDR3 coding DNA: TGTGCCAGCAGCCTAACAGGGCGCTTCTATGGCTACACCTTC.

To note about this clonotype: At one end, the junction sequence differs from germline, possibly due to a read error. This chain uses TRBV2 with TRBJ2-1, with 10 bases aligning to TRBD1. This CDR3 spans 13 amino acids. Germline V lookup: CDR1 SNHLY, CDR2 FYNNEI. The chain's CDR3 is CASSRDRGFPEHF. As DNA, the CDR3 is TGTGCCAGCAGCCGGGACAGGGGTTTTCCCGAACACTTC.

This clonotype was found a few times. The rearrangement joins TRBV5-6 to TRBJ1-1, with 8 bases aligning to TRBD1. The CDR3 totals 14 residues. Germline V lookup: CDR1 SGHDT, CDR2 YYEEEE. V trimming: 4 bases; J trimming: 6 bases; junction bases outside the gene matches: 8. This CDR3 is CASSPGTGGAEAFF. For the CDR3, the DNA is TGTGCCAGCAGCCCGGGGACAGGAGGTGCTGAAGCTTTCTTT.

The rearrangement links TRBV7-2 to TRBJ1-4; D gene unclear. Per germline, CDR1 SGHTA and CDR2 FQGNSA. Trimming removed 1 base at V and 6 bases at J, with 6 bases between. The CDR3 is 13 residues long. The CDR3, as DNA: TGTGCCAGCAGCTTAGGACGTCATGAAAAACTGTTTTTT. This translates into CASSLGRHEKLFF.

This clonotype has only a few counts. CDR3 nucleotides: TGTGCCAGCTCGTCCGGGACTAGTGGCGGGGAGCTGTTTTTT. This translates into CASSSGTSGGELFF. This sequence joins TRBV18 and TRBJ2-2; TRBD2 matches 8 bases. Germline trimming cut 6 bases from V and 7 bases from J; bases unmatched to any gene: 7. The germline V gene has CDR1 KGHSH and CDR2 LQKENI. The CDR3 loop spans 14 amino acids. Drawing the rest from reference TRBV18 and TRBJ2-2, the complete variable domain is NAGVMQNPRHLVRRRGQEARLRCSPMKGHSHVYWYRQLPEEGLKFMVYLQKENIIDESGMPKERFSAEFPKEGPSILRIQQVVRGDSAAYFCASSSGTSGGELFFGEGSRLTVL.

The chain employs TRBV28 and TRBJ2-1; D may be TRBD1 or TRBD2 (5 bases each). The germline V gene encodes CDR1 MDHEN and CDR2 SYDVKM. The CDR3 sequence is 13 residues long. The V end was cut by 4 bases, the J end by 4 bases, with 8 bases between. The CDR3 coding sequence is TGTGCCAGCAGTTGGGGGAGATACAATGAGCAGTTCTTC. Residues: CASSWGRYNEQFF. Looking up the rest from reference TRBV28 and TRBJ2-1 gives the full variable domain: DVKVTQSSRYLVKRTGEKVFLECVQDMDHENMFWYRQDPGLGLRLIYFSYDVKMKEKGDIPEGYSVSREKKERFSLILESASTNQTSMYLCASSWGRYNEQFFGPGTRLTVL.

This clonotype was detected only a few times. The rearrangement links TRBV11-3 to TRBJ2-5; 8 positions agree with TRBD1. The trim removed 5 bases at V and 4 bases at J, leaving 9 bases unmatched. This CDR3 comprises 15 residues. Germline V gives CDR1 SGHNT, CDR2 YENEEA. CDR3 nucleotide sequence: TGTGCCAGCAGCGAGGACAGGGAGGCACGAGAGACCCAGTACTTC. Its translation is CASSEDREARETQYF.

This sequence joins TRBV12-3 or TRBV12-4 and TRBJ1-1, with D tentatively TRBD1 (6 bases). CDR3 size: 14 residues. Trimming shortened V by 0 bases and J by 7 bases, and 12 bases separated the two germline ends. For the CDR3, the DNA is TGTGCCAGCAGTTTAGCGGGGGGGCAGGGTGAAGCTTTCTTT. Translation gives CASSLAGGQGEAFF.

This chain connects TRBV14 to TRBJ1-2; TRBD1 is a possible D gene (5 bases). The CDR3 has 15 residues. Germline V gives CDR1 SGHDN, CDR2 FVKESK. Trimming took off 3 bases at V and 5 bases at J, with 16 bases between the two ends. The CDR3 DNA follows: TGTGCCAGCAGCCAGCCCGGGCAGGGCGAATATGGCTACACCTTC. Its protein is CASSQPGQGEYGYTF.

The chain has TRBV5-1 and TRBJ1-1; D not resolved. The CDR3 has 14 amino acids. Germline CDR1 reads SGHRS; CDR2 reads YFSETQ. V lost 4 bases, J lost 3 bases, and 13 bases lay in between. The CDR3 is CASSPNGRYTEAFF. The CDR3 DNA sequence: TGCGCCAGCAGCCCAAACGGGAGATACACTGAAGCTTTCTTT.

The rearrangement joins TRBV23-1 to TRBJ2-7, with D unresolved. TRBV23-1 is recorded as an ORF, its role being uncertain. Trimming left V 0 bases short and J 3 bases short, with 9 bases between. This CDR3 contains 14 residues. The chain's CDR3 is CASSQSTFGYEQYF. In DNA form, the CDR3 reads TGCGCCAGCAGTCAATCAACTTTCGGCTACGAGCAGTACTTC.

This chain uses TRBV3-1 with TRBJ1-1, with D unclear. The CDR3 extends over 14 amino acids. V was cut by 1 base and J by 2 bases, with 8 bases left in between. CDR1 is LGHDT, CDR2 YNNKEL, per germline (reference sequence). CDR3 loop: CASSQGNVNTEAFF. CDR3 sequence (DNA): TGTGCCAGCAGCCAAGGAAACGTTAACACTGAAGCTTTCTTT. The variable domain in full, with the rest retrieved from reference TRBV3-1 and TRBJ1-1, is DTAVSQTPKYLVTQMGNDKSIKCEQNLGHDTMYWYKQDSKKFLKIMFSYNNKELIINETVPNRFSPKSPDKAHLNLHINSLELGDSAVYFCASSQGNVNTEAFFGQGTRLTVV.